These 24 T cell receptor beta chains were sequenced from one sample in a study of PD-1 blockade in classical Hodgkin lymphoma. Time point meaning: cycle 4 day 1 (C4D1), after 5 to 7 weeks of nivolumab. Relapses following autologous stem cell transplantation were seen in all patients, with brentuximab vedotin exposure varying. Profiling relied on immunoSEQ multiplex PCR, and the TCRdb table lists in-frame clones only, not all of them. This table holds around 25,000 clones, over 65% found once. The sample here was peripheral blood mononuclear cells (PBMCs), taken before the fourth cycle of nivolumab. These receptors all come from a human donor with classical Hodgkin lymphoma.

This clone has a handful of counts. Written as DNA, the CDR3 is TGTGCCAGCAGTGATACAGGTCCAACGTGGGATACGCAGTATTTT. Amino acids: CASSDTGPTWDTQYF. This sequence joins TRBV6-1 and TRBJ2-3; D may be TRBD1 (5 bases). The CDR3 length is 15 residues. Trimming removed 3 bases from V and 6 bases from J, with 16 bases in between. Germline V lookup: CDR1 MNHNS, CDR2 SASEGT.

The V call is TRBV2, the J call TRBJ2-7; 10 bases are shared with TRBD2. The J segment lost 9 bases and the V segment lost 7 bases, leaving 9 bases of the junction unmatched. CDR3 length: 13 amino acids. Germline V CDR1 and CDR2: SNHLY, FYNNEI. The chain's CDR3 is CASTSAGGPGQYF. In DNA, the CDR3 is TGTGCCAGCACATCAGCGGGGGGGCCTGGGCAGTACTTC.

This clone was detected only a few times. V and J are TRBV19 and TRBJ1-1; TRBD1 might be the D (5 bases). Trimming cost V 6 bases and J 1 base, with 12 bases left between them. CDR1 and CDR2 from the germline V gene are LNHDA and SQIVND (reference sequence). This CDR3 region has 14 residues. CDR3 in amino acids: CASRWGRGNTEAFF. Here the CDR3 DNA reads TGTGCCAGTAGATGGGGGAGGGGGAACACTGAAGCTTTCTTT.

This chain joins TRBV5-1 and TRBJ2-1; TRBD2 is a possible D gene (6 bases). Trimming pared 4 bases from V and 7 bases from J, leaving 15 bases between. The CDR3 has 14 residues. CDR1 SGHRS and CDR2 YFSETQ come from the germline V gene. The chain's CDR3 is CASSPGTLINEQFF. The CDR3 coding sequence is TGCGCCAGCAGCCCGGGGACTCTGATAAATGAGCAGTTCTTC.

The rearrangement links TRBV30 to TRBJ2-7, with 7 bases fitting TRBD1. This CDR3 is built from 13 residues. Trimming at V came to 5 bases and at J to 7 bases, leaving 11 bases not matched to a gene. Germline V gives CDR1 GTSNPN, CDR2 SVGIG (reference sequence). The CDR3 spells CAWARGLLGEQYF. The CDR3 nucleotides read TGTGCCTGGGCGAGGGGGCTGCTGGGGGAGCAGTACTTC.

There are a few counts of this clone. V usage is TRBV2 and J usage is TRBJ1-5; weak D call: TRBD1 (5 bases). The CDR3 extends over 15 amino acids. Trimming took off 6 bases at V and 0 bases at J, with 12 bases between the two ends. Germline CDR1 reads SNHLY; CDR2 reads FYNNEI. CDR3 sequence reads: CASSGTGNSNQPQHF. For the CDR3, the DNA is TGTGCCAGCAGCGGAACAGGCAATAGCAATCAGCCCCAGCATTTT.

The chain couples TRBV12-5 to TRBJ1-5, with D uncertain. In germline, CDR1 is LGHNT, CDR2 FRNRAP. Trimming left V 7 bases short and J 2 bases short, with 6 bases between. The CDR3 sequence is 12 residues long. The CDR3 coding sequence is TGTGCTAGTGCCGAGGGCAATCAGCCCCAGCATTTT. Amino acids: CASAEGNQPQHF.

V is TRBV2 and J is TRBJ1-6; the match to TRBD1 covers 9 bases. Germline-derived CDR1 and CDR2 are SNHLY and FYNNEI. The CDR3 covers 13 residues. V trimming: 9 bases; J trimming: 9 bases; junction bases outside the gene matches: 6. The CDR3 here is CASRDRESSPLHF. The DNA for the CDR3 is TGTGCCAGTCGGGACAGGGAGTCTTCACCCCTCCACTTT.

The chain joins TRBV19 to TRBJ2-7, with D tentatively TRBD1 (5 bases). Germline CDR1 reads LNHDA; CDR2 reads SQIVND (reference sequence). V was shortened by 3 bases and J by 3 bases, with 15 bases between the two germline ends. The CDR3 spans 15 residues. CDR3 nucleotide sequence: TGTGCCAGTAGTATTTCCCCGAGGCAGGGCTACGAGCAGTACTTC. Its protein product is CASSISPRQGYEQYF. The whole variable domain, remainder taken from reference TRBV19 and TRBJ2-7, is DGGITQSPKYLFRKEGQNVTLSCEQNLNHDAMYWYRQDPGQGLRLIYYSQIVNDFQKGDIAEGYSVSREKKESFPLTVTSAQKNPTAFYLCASSISPRQGYEQYFGPGTRLTVT.

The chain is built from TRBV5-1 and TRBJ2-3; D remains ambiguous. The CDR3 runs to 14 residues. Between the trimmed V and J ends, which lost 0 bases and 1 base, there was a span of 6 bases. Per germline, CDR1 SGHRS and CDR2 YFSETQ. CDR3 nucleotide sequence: TGCGCCAGCAGCTTGGGGCGCGGCACAGATACGCAGTATTTT. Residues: CASSLGRGTDTQYF.

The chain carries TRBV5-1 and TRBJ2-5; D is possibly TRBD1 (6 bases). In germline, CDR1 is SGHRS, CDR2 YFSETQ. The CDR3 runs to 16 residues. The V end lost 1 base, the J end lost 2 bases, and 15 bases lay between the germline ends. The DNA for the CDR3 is TGCGCCAGCAGCTTGTCGCGAGGGGGACAACAAGAGACCCAGTACTTC. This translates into CASSLSRGGQQETQYF. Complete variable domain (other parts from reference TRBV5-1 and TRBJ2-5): KAGVTQTPRYLIKTRGQQVTLSCSPISGHRSVSWYQQTPGQGLQFLFEYFSETQRNKGNFPGRFSGRQFSNSRSEMNVSTLELGDSALYLCASSLSRGGQQETQYFGPGTRLLVL.

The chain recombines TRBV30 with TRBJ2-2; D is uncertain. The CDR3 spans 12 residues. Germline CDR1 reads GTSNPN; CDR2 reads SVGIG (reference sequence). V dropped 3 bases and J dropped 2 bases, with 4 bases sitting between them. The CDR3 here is CAWRRNTGELFF. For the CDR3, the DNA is TGTGCCTGGAGGCGTAACACCGGGGAGCTGTTTTTT.

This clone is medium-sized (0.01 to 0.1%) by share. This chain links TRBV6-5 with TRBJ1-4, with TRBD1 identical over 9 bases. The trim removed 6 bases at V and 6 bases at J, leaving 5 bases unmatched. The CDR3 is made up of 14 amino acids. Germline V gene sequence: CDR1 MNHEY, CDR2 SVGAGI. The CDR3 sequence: CASRGQGWDEKLFF. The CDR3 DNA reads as TGTGCCAGCAGGGGACAGGGATGGGATGAAAAACTGTTTTTT.

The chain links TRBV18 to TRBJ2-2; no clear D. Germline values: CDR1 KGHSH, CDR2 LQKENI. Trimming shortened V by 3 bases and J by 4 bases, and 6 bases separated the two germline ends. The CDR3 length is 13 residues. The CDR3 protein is CASSPDGTGELFF. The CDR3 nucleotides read TGTGCCAGCTCACCGGACGGCACCGGGGAGCTGTTTTTT.

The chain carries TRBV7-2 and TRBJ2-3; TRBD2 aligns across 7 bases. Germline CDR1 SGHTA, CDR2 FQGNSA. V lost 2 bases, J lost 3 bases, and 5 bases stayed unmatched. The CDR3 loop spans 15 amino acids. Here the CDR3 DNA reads TGTGCCAGCAGCTTAAGCGGGATCGAGACAGATACGCAGTATTTT. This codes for CASSLSGIETDTQYF.

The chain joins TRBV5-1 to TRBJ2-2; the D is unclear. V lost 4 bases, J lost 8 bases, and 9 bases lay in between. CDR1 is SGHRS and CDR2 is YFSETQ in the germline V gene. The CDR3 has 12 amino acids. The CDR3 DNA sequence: TGCGCCAGCAGCCCTGGTCAGGGGGAGCTGTTTTTT. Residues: CASSPGQGELFF.

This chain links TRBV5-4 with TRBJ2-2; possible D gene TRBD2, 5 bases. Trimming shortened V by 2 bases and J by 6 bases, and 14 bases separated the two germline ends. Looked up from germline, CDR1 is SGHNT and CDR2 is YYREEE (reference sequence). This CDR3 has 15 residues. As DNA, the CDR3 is TGTGCCAGCAGCTTACGGCTAGCTGGGGCCGGGGAGCTGTTTTTT. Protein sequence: CASSLRLAGAGELFF.

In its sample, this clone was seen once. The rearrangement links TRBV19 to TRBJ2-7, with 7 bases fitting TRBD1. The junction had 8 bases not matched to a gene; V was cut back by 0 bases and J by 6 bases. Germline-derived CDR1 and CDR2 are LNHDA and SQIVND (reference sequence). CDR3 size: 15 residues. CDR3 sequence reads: CASSIDFRTGLEQYF. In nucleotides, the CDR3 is TGTGCCAGTAGTATAGATTTTAGGACAGGACTCGAGCAGTACTTC.

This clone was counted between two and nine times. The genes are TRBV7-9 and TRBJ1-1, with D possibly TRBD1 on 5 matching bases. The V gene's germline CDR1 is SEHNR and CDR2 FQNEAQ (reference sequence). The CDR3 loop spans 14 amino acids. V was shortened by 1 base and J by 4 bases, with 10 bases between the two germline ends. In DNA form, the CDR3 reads TGTGCCAGCAGCTTAGTTAAGGGGATCACTGAAGCTTTCTTT. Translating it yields CASSLVKGITEAFF.

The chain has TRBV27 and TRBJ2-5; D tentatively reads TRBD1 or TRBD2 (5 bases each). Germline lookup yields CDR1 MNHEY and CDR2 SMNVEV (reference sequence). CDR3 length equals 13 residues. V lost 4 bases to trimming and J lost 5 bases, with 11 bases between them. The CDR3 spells CASSWDGVETQYF. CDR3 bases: TGTGCCAGCAGTTGGGACGGGGTGGAGACCCAGTACTTC.

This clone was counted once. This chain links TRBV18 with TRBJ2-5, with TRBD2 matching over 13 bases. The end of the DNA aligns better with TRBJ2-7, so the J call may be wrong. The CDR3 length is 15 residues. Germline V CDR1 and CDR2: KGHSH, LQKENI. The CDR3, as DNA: TGTGCCAGCTCACCGACTAGCGGGGGGAACTACGAGCAGTACTTC. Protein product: CASSPTSGGNYEQYF.

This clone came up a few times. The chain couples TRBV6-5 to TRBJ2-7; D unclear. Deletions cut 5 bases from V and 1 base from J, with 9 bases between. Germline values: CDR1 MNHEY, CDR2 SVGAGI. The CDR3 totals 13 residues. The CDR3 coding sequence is TGTGCCAGCAGTGAATACATTTCCTACGAGCAGTACTTC. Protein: CASSEYISYEQYF.

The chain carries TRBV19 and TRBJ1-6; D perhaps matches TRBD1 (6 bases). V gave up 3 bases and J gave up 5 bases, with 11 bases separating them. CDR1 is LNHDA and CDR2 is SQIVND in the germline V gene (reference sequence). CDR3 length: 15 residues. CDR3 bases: TGTGCCAGTAGTATTGAAGGGGACAATAATTCACCCCTCCACTTT. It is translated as CASSIEGDNNSPLHF.

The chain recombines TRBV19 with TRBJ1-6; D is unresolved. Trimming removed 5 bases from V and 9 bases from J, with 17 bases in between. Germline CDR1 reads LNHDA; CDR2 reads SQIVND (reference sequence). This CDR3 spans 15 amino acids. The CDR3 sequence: CASSPRRGIGSPLHF. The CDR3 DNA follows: TGTGCCAGTAGTCCCAGGCGCGGAATTGGTTCACCCCTCCACTTT. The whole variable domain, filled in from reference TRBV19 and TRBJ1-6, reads DGGITQSPKYLFRKEGQNVTLSCEQNLNHDAMYWYRQDPGQGLRLIYYSQIVNDFQKGDIAEGYSVSREKKESFPLTVTSAQKNPTAFYLCASSPRRGIGSPLHFGNGTRLTVT.